This entry features one T cell receptor beta chain sequence. Its matching antigen is unknown. Profiled with immunoSEQ multiplex PCR; TCRdb holds only in-frame clones, not every one. The sample carries about half a million clones, roughly 77% recorded once. The CDR3 has 16 residues. V dropped 1 base and J dropped 2 bases, with 15 bases sitting between them. Germline V gene lookup returns CDR1 SGHVS and CDR2 FQNEAQ. Without sorting, samples used some 84 million PBMCs for genomic DNA. These data come from a study of shared clonotypes between healthy human individuals. Study outcomes and limitations: Represented genetic and exposure-history diversity was restricted by having few donors.

The rearrangement uses TRBV7-8 and TRBJ2-7, with D perhaps TRBD1 (5 bases). This clonotype was obtained from a woman in her 40s in good health. Some clones in this sample may be carry-over from other donors' samples. The sequencing sample was made of PBMCs. The CDR3 DNA reads as TGTGCCAGCAGCTTAGTGGGCAGGGTCTCTACCTACGAGCAGTACTTC. As protein: CASSLVGRVSTYEQYF. Using reference TRBV7-8 and TRBJ2-7 for the parts outside the CDR3, the full variable domain is GAGVSQSPRYKVAKRGQDVALRCDPISGHVSLFWYQQALGQGPEFLTYFQNEAQLDKSGLPSDRFFAERPEGSVSTLKIQRTQQEDSAVYLCASSLVGRVSTYEQYFGPGTRLTVT.